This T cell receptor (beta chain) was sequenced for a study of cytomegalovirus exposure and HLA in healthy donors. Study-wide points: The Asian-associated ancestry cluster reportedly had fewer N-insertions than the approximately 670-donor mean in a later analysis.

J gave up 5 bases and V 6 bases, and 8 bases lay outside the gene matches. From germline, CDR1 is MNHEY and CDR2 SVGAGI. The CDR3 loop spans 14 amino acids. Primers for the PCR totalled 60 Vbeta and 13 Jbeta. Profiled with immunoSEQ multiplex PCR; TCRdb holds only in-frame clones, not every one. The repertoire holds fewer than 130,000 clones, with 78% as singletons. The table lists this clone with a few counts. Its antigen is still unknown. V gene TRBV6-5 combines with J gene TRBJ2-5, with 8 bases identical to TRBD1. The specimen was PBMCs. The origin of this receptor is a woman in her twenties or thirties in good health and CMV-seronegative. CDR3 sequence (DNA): TGTGCCAGCAGCCGTACAGGGGGTGGCGAGACCCAGTACTTC. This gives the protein CASSRTGGGETQYF.